The subject of this entry is one T cell receptor (beta chain). No antigen is known for it. The record originates from a study of identical twins. The CDR3 covers 14 residues. V was trimmed by 3 bases and J by 4 bases, leaving 10 bases between them. CDR1 is SGHRS, CDR2 YFSETQ, per germline. After template switching added a universal primer site, the resulting cDNA carried unique molecular identifiers. TCRdb re-derived calls from the 5' RACE reads in MiXCR, one entry per CDR3 protein. This sample carries about 730,000 distinct CDR3 sequences, 21% of them seen once, and the ten largest clones take about 4.5%. Overall study findings and caveats: Twins showed weaker excess sharing in their beta out-of-frame sequences.

The same data also went into a second study, on T cells expressing NK-cell markers. As that study records: Repertoire data for TCR beta were derived from sorted T cells (CD3+CD56+NKG2C+, CD3+CD56+NKG2C- and CD3+CD56-NKG2C+).

V gene TRBV5-1 combines with J gene TRBJ2-2; the D is unclear. This clonotype originated in a woman between 18 and 29 years old in good health. Sample: PBMCs. CDR3 in amino acids: CASSYQQSTGELFF. In nucleotides, the CDR3 is TGCGCCAGCAGCTACCAACAAAGCACCGGGGAGCTGTTTTTT.